This T cell receptor (beta chain) came from a study of CXCR3-negative and CXCR3-positive naive CD8 T cells. At the level of the study: TRB reads totalled about 140 million, about 1.5 +/- 0.3 million per library. Study results and limitations: The TRBV-TRBJ usage of naive CXCR3-negative and CXCR3-positive cells was similar, but that of memory cells differed. Researchers report CXCR3 expression partially decreased after cryopreservation, with fresh PBMCs used in most assays.

On this clonotype itself: What it recognizes is unknown.

The method, 5' RACE with UMI labels, was used to prepare the TRB cDNA libraries. TCRdb re-called the 5' RACE reads; every CDR3 protein appears as one record, without DNA. The sample has around 81,000 distinct CDR3 sequences. CDR1 is DFQATT and CDR2 is SNEGSKA in the germline V gene (reference sequence). The CDR3 totals 17 residues. This sequence originates from a human donor in good health. Some clones in this sample may be carry-over from other donors' samples. Input material: naive CXCR3- CD8+ T cells from blood. Subset reported: CD45RO-CCR7+CD27+CD95- naive CD8+ T cells lacking CXCR3 (TNR3-). The chain combines TRBV20-1 with TRBJ2-3; TCRdb gives TRBD2 as the D gene, but with no DNA this cannot be confirmed. The chain's CDR3 is CSARNRSGGLSTDTQYF.